Listed below are T cell receptor beta chains from one sample, sequenced in a study of blood T cell repertoires in COVID-19. The method was immunoSEQ multiplex PCR; TCRdb's version includes in-frame clones alone and lacks a portion of them. This repertoire shows under 65,000 clones, about nine tenths found once; its top ten account for under 1.5%. Sample: peripheral blood. These receptor sequences come from a man aged 55 to 69 with acute or convalescent COVID-19. Both conserved end residues are part of each CDR3. A D gene is named only where the DNA matches it firmly. Not all rows give a size; the values are once, few, many and, for expanded clones, a class.

v_call	j_call	clone_size	d_call	cdr3_aa	cdr3_nt
TRBV28	TRBJ2-1	.	.	CASSSGSTSYNEQFF	TGTGCCAGCAGTTCCGGGTCTACCTCCTACAATGAGCAGTTCTTC
TRBV29-1	TRBJ2-3	.	.	CSVASAGPTKYTQYF	TGCAGCGTTGCTTCTGCAGGGCCTACTAAGTATACGCAGTATTTT
TRBV11-3	TRBJ2-7	.	.	CASSFQGRNEQYF	TGTGCCAGCAGCTTCCAGGGTAGGAACGAGCAGTACTTC
TRBV28	TRBJ1-4	.	TRBD1	CASSFNRGLEKLFF	TGTGCCAGCAGCTTTAACAGGGGGCTAGAAAAACTGTTTTTT
TRBV28	TRBJ2-1	.	TRBD1	CASRSMRQGALIEQFF	TGTGCCAGCAGGAGCATGAGGCAGGGGGCGTTGATTGAGCAGTTCTTC
TRBV6-5	TRBJ2-7	.	TRBD1	CASSYPGTGGLDEQYF	TGTGCCAGCAGTTACCCCGGGACAGGGGGCTTGGACGAGCAGTACTTC
TRBV28	TRBJ2-1	.	TRBD2	CASSSQGLAAMGSYNEQFF	TGTGCCAGCAGTTCTCAAGGACTAGCGGCAATGGGCTCCTACAATGAGCAGTTCTTC
TRBV2	TRBJ2-4	.	.	CASSGTALSGIQYF	TGTGCCAGCAGTGGGACAGCTTTGTCTGGCATTCAGTACTTC
TRBV5-6	TRBJ1-2	.	TRBD1	CASSLTGGLTYGYTF	TGTGCCAGCAGCTTAACAGGGGGTTTAACCTATGGCTACACCTTC
TRBV19	TRBJ1-5	.	.	CASSIDHPRLYSNQPQHF	TGTGCCAGTAGTATAGACCATCCGAGACTATATAGCAATCAGCCCCAGCATTTT
TRBV5-6	TRBJ1-2	.	.	CASSFGTLNYGYTF	TGTGCCAGCAGCTTTGGGACACTTAACTATGGCTACACCTTC
TRBV19	TRBJ2-7	.	TRBD2	CASSISSGIYEQYF	TGTGCCAGTAGTATTTCTAGCGGGATCTACGAGCAGTACTTC
TRBV6-5	TRBJ2-7	.	TRBD2	CASRDSGTTRWEQYF	TGTGCCAGCAGGGACTCCGGGACTACTCGTTGGGAGCAGTACTTC
TRBV19	TRBJ2-5	.	TRBD2	CASSAASGGQETQYF	TGTGCCAGTAGCGCCGCTAGCGGGGGCCAAGAGACCCAGTACTTC
TRBV7-9	TRBJ2-1	.	TRBD1	CASSWGQGEYNEQFF	TGTGCCAGCAGCTGGGGACAGGGAGAATACAATGAGCAGTTCTTC
TRBV30	TRBJ1-5	.	TRBD1	CAWSGGGSQPQHF	TGTGCCTGGAGTGGAGGGGGCAGTCAGCCCCAGCATTTT
TRBV9	TRBJ1-6	.	TRBD1	CASSASRDRGNNSPLHF	TGTGCCAGCAGCGCGAGCCGGGACAGGGGGAACAATTCACCCCTCCACTTT
TRBV6-5	TRBJ1-4	.	.	CASSSTEATLEKLFF	TGTGCCAGCAGTTCTACTGAGGCAACTCTTGAAAAACTGTTTTTT
TRBV12-3/TRBV12-4	TRBJ2-5	.	.	CASSQGRETQYF	TGTGCCAGCAGTCAGGGGAGAGAGACCCAGTACTTC
TRBV7-7	TRBJ2-5	.	.	CASSLARGGGTFQETQYF	TGTGCTAGCAGCTTAGCTCGGGGAGGCGGTACCTTTCAAGAGACCCAGTACTTC
TRBV7-9	TRBJ1-5	.	.	CASTPGLNQPQHF	TGTGCCAGCACCCCGGGACTCAATCAGCCCCAGCATTTT
TRBV18	TRBJ2-5	.	.	CASSQARQETQYF	TGTGCCAGCTCCCAGGCCCGACAAGAGACCCAGTACTTC
TRBV28	TRBJ1-3	.	.	CASSPQGSGNTIYF	TGTGCCAGCAGTCCCCAGGGGTCTGGAAACACCATATATTTT
TRBV6-2/TRBV6-3	TRBJ1-4	.	.	CASSYDSSGTYNIGEKLFF	TGTGCCAGCAGTTACGACTCATCAGGGACATACAACATCGGGGAAAAACTGTTTTTT
TRBV12-3/TRBV12-4	TRBJ1-6	.	.	CASSQSLNSPLHF	TGTGCCAGCAGTCAGTCCCTTAATTCACCCCTCCACTTT
TRBV5-1	TRBJ2-1	.	TRBD2	CASSTERGQEQFF	TGCGCCAGCAGCACCGAGCGGGGCCAAGAGCAGTTCTTC
TRBV4-2	TRBJ2-1	.	.	CASSQDRPAGDNEQFF	TGTGCCAGCAGCCAAGATCGTCCGGCAGGGGACAATGAGCAGTTCTTC
TRBV3-1/TRBV3-2	TRBJ1-1	once	TRBD1	CASSHQGVMNTEAFF	TGTGCCAGCAGCCATCAGGGGGTCATGAACACTGAAGCTTTCTTT
TRBV7-9	TRBJ1-3	.	TRBD1	CASSLSTGTGNTIYF	TGTGCCAGCAGCTTATCGACAGGGACTGGAAACACCATATATTTT
TRBV4-1	TRBJ1-1	.	TRBD1	CASSHRTGGVNTEAFF	TGCGCCAGCAGCCATCGGACAGGGGGTGTGAACACTGAAGCTTTCTTT
TRBV11-2	TRBJ2-7	.	TRBD2	CASWGLAGDIYEQYF	TGTGCCAGCTGGGGACTAGCGGGTGATATCTACGAGCAGTACTTC
TRBV28	TRBJ1-2	.	TRBD1	CASSFGTGYGYTF	TGTGCCAGCAGTTTCGGGACAGGCTATGGCTACACCTTC
TRBV7-2	TRBJ1-1	.	.	CASSLVGHGNTEAFF	TGTGCCAGCAGCTTAGTGGGACACGGGAACACTGAAGCTTTCTTT
TRBV7-8	TRBJ2-5	.	.	CASSLALASALETQYF	TGTGCCAGCAGCTTAGCGCTAGCATCAGCCCTCGAGACCCAGTACTTC